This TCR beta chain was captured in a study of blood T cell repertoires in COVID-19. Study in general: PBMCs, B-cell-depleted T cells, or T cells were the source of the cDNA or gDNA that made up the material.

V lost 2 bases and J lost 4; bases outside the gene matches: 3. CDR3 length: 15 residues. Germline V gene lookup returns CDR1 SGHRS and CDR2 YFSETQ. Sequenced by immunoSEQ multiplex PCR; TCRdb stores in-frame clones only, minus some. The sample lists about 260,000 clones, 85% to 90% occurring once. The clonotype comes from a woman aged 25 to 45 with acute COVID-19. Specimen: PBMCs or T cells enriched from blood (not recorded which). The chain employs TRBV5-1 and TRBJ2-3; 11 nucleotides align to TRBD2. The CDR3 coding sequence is TGCGCCAGCAGCTTCTTAGCGGGAGGGGCAGATACGCAGTATTTT. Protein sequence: CASSFLAGGADTQYF.